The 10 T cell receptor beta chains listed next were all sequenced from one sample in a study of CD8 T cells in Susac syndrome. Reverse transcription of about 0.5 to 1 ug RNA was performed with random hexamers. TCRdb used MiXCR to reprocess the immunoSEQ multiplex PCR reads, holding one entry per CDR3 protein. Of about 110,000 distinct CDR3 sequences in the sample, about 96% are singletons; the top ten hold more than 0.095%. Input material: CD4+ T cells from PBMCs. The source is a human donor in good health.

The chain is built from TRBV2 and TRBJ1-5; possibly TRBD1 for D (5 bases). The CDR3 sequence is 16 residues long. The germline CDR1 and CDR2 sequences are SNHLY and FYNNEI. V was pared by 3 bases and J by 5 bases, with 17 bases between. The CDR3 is CASSDIRGDGDQPQHF. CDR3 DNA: TGTGCCAGCAGTGATATTCGAGGGGACGGTGATCAGCCCCAGCATTTT.

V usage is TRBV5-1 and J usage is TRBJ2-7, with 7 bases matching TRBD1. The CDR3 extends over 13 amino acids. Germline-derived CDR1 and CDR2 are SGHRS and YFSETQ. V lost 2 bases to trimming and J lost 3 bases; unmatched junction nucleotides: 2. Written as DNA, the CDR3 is TGCGCCAGCAGCTTTGGGACAGACTACGAGCAGTACTTC. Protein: CASSFGTDYEQYF.

In DNA, the CDR3 is TGTGCCAGCAGGGGGGGACAGGGTAACTATGGCTACACCTTC. Translation gives CASRGGQGNYGYTF. The chain has TRBV7-2 and TRBJ1-2; TRBD1 agrees at 9 bases. V was clipped by 6 bases and J by 1 base; unmatched bases: 3. The CDR3 consists of 14 residues. The V gene's germline CDR1 is SGHTA and CDR2 FQGNSA. Variable domain in full (rest from reference TRBV7-2 and TRBJ1-2): GAGVSQSPSNKVTEKGKDVELRCDPISGHTALYWYRQSLGQGLEFLIYFQGNSAPDKSGLPSDRFSAERTGGSVSTLTIQRTQQEDSAVYLCASRGGQGNYGYTFGSGTRLTVV.

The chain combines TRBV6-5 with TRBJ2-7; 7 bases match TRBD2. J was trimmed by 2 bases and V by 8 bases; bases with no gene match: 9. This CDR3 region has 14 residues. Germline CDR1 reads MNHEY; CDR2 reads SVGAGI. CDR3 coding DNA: TGTGCCAGCGCTTCCGGGAGGTTAGCCTACGAGCAGTACTTC. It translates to CASASGRLAYEQYF.

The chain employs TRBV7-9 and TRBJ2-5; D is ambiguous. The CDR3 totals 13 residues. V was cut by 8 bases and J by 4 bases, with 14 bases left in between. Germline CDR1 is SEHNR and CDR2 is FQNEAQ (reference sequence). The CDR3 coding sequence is TGTGCCAGCGAAAATGTCAGAGGAGAGACCCAGTACTTC. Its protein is CASENVRGETQYF. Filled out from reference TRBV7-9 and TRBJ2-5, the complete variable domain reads DTGVSQNPRHKITKRGQNVTFRCDPISEHNRLYWYRQTLGQGPEFLTYFQNEAQLEKSRLLSDRFSAERPKGSFSTLEIQRTEQGDSAMYLCASENVRGETQYFGPGTRLLVL.

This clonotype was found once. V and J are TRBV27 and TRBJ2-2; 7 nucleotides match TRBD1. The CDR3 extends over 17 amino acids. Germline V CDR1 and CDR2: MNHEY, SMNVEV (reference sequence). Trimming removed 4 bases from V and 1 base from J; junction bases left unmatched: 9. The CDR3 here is CASSWDSLSMNTGELFF. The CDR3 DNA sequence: TGTGCCAGCAGTTGGGACAGTCTTTCAATGAACACCGGGGAGCTGTTTTTT.

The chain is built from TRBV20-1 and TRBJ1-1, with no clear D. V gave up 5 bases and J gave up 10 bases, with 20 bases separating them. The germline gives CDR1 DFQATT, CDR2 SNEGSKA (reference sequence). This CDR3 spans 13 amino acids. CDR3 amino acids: CSAPEIRSGGAFF. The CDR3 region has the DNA TGCAGTGCTCCCGAGATTAGATCAGGCGGAGCTTTCTTT.

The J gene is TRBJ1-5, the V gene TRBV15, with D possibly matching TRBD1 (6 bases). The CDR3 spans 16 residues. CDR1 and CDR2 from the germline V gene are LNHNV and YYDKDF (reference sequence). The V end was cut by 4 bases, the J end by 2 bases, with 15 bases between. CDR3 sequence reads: CATSKRAGEGNQPQHF. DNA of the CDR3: TGTGCCACCAGCAAAAGGGCAGGGGAGGGCAATCAGCCCCAGCATTTT. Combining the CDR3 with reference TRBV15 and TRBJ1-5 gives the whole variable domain DAMVIQNPRYQVTQFGKPVTLSCSQTLNHNVMYWYQQKSSQAPKLLFHYYDKDFNNEADTPDNFQSRRPNTSFCFLDIRSPGLGDTAMYLCATSKRAGEGNQPQHFGDGTRLSIL.

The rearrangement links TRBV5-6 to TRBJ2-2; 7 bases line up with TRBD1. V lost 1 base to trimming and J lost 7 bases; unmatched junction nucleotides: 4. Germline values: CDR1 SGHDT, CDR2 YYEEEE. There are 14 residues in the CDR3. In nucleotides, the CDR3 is TGTGCCAGCAGCTTGAGGGGGCAAAGCGGGGAGCTGTTTTTT. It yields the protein CASSLRGQSGELFF.

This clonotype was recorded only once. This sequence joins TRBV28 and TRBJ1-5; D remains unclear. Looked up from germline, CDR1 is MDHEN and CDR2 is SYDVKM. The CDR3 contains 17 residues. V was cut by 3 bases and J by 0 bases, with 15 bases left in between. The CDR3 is CASSLPPMVSSNQPQHF. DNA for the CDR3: TGTGCCAGCAGTTTGCCTCCAATGGTCAGTAGCAATCAGCCCCAGCATTTT.